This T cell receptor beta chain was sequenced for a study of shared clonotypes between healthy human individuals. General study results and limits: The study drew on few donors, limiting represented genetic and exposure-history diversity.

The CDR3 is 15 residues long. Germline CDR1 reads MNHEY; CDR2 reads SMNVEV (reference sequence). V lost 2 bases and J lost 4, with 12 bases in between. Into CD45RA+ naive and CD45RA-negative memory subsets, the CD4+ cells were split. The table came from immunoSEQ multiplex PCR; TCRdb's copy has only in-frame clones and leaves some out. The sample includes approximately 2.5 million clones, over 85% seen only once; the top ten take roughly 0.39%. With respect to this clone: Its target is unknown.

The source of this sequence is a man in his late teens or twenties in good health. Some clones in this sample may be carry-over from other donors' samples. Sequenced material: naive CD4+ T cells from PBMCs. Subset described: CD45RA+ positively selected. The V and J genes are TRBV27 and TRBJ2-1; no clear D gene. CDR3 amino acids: CASSLGSPAYNEQFF. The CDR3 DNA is TGTGCCAGCAGTTTAGGTAGCCCCGCTTACAATGAGCAGTTCTTC.